This T cell receptor (beta chain) was captured in a study of blood T cell repertoires in COVID-19. Germline assignment: CDR1 SQVTM and CDR2 ANQGSEA. Trimming removed 3 bases from V and 8 bases from J, with 11 bases in between. This CDR3 comprises 12 residues. The data were produced by immunoSEQ multiplex PCR, yet TCRdb's version contains in-frame clones alone and is incomplete. Altogether hundreds of thousands of clones are present, about 88% being singletons, with the ten largest covering about 7.6%. Sequencing was carried out using peripheral blood. The receptor was derived from a woman aged 55-75 years with COVID-19, enrolled during active disease. The rearrangement joins TRBV29-1 to TRBJ2-1; D may be TRBD1 (5 bases). The CDR3 DNA reads as TGCAGCGTTGATCTCAGGGCGGATGAGCAGTTCTTC. It specifies CSVDLRADEQFF.